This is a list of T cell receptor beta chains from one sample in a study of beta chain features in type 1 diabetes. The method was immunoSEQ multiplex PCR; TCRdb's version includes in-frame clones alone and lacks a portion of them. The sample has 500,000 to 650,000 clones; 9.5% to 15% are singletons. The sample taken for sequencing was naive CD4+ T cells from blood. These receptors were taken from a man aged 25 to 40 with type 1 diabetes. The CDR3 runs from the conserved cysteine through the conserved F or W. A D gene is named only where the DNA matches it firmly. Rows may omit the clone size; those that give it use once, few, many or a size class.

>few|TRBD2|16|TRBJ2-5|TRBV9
TGTGCCAGCAGCGTAGCGGGGGGTTCTACCCAAGAGACCCAGTACTTC
CASSVAGGSTQETQYF
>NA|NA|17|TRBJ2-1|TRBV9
TGTGCCAGCAGCGTAGGTATAGTAGGAGTAAGGGTGGATGAGCAGTTCTTC
CASSVGIVGVRVDEQFF
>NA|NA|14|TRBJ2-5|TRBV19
TGTGCCAGTAGTCGTACAGTCCTACAAGAGACCCAGTACTTC
CASSRTVLQETQYF
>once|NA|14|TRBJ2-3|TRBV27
TGTGCCAGCAGTAGACAGCTGGGGGCAGATACGCAGTATTTT
CASSRQLGADTQYF
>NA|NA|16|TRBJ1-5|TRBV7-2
TGTGCCAGCAGCTTCTTCGGGGCCGTCGGTAGTCAGCCCCAGCATTTT
CASSFFGAVGSQPQHF
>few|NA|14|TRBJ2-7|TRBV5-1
TGCGCCAGCAGCTACGGGGGTACCTCCTACGAGCAGTACTTC
CASSYGGTSYEQYF
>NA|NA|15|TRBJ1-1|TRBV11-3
TGTGCCAGCAGCTTAGGGCAGCTAAGGGACACTGAAGCTTTCTTT
CASSLGQLRDTEAFF
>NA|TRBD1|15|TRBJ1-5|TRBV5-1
TGCGCCAGCAGCTTGGCGACAGGGCCCAATCAGCCCCAGCATTTT
CASSLATGPNQPQHF
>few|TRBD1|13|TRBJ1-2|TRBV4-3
TGCGCCAGCAGCCAAACTACAGGGGGTGGCTACACCTTC
CASSQTTGGGYTF
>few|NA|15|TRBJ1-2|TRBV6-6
TGTGCCAGCAGTTACGGGGACGGATCTAACTATGGCTACACCTTC
CASSYGDGSNYGYTF
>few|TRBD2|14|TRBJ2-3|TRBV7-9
TGTGCCAGCAGCTTCGGGACTAGCGGGGGTACGCAGTATTTT
CASSFGTSGGTQYF
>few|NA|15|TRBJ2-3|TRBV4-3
TGCGCCAGCAGCCAAGGAGGCAAAAACACAGATACGCAGTATTTT
CASSQGGKNTDTQYF
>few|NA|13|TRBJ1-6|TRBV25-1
TGTGCCAGCAGTGAAAGGGACCGACTCACCCTCCACTTT
CASSERDRLTLHF
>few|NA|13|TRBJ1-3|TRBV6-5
TGTGCCAGCAGTTACGTGAGGGGAAACACCATATATTTT
CASSYVRGNTIYF
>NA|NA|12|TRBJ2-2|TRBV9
TGTGCCAGCAGGGAGAACACCGGGGAGCTGTTTTTT
CASRENTGELFF
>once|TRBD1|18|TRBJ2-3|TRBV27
TGTGCCAGCAGTTTAATATCCGGACCGGGACAGGACACAGATACGCAGTATTTT
CASSLISGPGQDTDTQYF
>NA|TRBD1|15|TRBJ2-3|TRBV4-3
TGCGCCAGCAGCCCCGGGACAGGGAATTGGGATACGCAGTATTTT
CASSPGTGNWDTQYF
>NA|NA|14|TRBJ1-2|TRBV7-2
TGTGCCAGCAGCCTAGGACAGCTCCGTTATGGCTACACCTTC
CASSLGQLRYGYTF
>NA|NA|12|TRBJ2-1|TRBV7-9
TGTGCCAGCAGCTCCACGGGGGAGGAGCAGTTCTTC
CASSSTGEEQFF
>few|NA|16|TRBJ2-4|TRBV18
TGTGCCAGCTCACCACAGCCGGCACTAGCCAAAAACATTCAGTACTTC
CASSPQPALAKNIQYF
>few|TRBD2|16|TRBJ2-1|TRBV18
TGTGCCAGCTCACCGACTAGCGGGAGCTCCTACAATGAGCAGTTCTTC
CASSPTSGSSYNEQFF
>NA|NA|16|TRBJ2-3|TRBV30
TGTGCCTGGAGTGTTTCGGGGGATGCCAGCACAGATACGCAGTATTTT
CAWSVSGDASTDTQYF
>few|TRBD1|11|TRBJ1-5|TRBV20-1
TGCAGTGCTGGACAGGGTCAGCCCCAGCATTTT
CSAGQGQPQHF
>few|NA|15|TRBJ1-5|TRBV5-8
TGTGCCAGCAGCTTCGCAGATGGACGCAATCAGCCCCAGCATTTT
CASSFADGRNQPQHF
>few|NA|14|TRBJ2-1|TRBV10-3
TGTGCCATCAGTGAGCTAGTTGAGGACGGTGAGCAGTTCTTC
CAISELVEDGEQFF
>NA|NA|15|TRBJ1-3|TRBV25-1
TGTGCCAGCGCTGTAAGTGGCATCTCTGGAAACACCATATATTTT
CASAVSGISGNTIYF
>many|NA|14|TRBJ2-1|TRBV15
TGTGCCACCAGCAGAGCGGGGAGTCTGGGTGAGCAGTTCTTC
CATSRAGSLGEQFF
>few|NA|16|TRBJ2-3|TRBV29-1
TGCAGCGTTGAAGGGCTTGGCGGGTCTAGCACAGATACGCAGTATTTT
CSVEGLGGSSTDTQYF
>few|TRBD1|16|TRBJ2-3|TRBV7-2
TGTGCCAGCAGCTTAGTGAGAGGGGGCGCGGGCGATACGCAGTATTTT
CASSLVRGGAGDTQYF
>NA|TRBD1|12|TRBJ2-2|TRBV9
TGTGCCAGCAGCCAGGGGGCCGGGGAGCTGTTTTTT
CASSQGAGELFF
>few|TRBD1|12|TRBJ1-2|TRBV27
TGTGCCAGCAGCACAGGGGGCAACGGCTACACCTTC
CASSTGGNGYTF
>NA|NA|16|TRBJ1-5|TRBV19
TGTGCCAGTCGGGGCAGGACCCAAGGATACAATCAGCCCCAGCATTTT
CASRGRTQGYNQPQHF
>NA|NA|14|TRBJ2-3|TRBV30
TGTGCCTGGAGTCTGTCCACTAGCACAGATACGCAGTATTTT
CAWSLSTSTDTQYF
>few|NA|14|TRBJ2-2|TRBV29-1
TGCAGCGTTGAAGGGACCCTGAACACCGGGGAGCTGTTTTTT
CSVEGTLNTGELFF
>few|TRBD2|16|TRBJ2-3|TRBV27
TGTGCCAGCAGTTTACTTCCGGGGGGGCTCACAGATACGCAGTATTTT
CASSLLPGGLTDTQYF
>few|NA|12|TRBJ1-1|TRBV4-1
TGCGCCAGCAGCCAGGGAGAAACTGAAGCTTTCTTT
CASSQGETEAFF
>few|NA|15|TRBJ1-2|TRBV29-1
TGCAGCGCCCCTTCCCGGGGGGCAGCTAACTATGGCTACACCTTC
CSAPSRGAANYGYTF
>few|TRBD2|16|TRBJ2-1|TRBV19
TGTGCCAGCAACAGCGCCGGGACTAGCGGTCCCAATGAGCAGTTCTTC
CASNSAGTSGPNEQFF
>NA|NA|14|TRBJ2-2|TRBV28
TGTGCCAGCAGGACACCGGACAACCCCGGGGAGCTGTTTTTT
CASRTPDNPGELFF
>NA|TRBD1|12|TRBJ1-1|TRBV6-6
TGTGCCAGCATCCCGACAGGGGGCACAGCTTTCTTT
CASIPTGGTAFF
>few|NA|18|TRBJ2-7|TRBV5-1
TGCGCCAGCAGCCCGAAGGACTTGAGGACAACAGTCTTCGTGGAGCAGTACTTC
CASSPKDLRTTVFVEQYF
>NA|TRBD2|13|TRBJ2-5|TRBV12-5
TGTGCTAGTGGTTGGGGAGGGAGAGAGACCCAGTACTTC
CASGWGGRETQYF
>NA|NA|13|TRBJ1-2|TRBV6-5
TGTGCCAGCAGTTACGACAGAAACTATGGCTACACCTTC
CASSYDRNYGYTF
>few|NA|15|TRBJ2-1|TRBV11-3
TGTGCCAGCAGCCCTCCTTTGACTTCCGTTAATGAGCAGTTCTTC
CASSPPLTSVNEQFF
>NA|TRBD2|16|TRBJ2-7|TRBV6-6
TGTGCCAGCAGTTACGGCGCGGGGGGACCCTCCTACGAGCAGTACTTC
CASSYGAGGPSYEQYF
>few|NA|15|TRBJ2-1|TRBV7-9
TGTGCCAGCAGTATAACCGGGACCACCCGCAGTGAGCAGTTCTTC
CASSITGTTRSEQFF
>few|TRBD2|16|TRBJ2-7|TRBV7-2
TGTGCCAGCAGCCCTCGCGGAGCGGGGTTTTCCTACGAGCAGTACTTC
CASSPRGAGFSYEQYF
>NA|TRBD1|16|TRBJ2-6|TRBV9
TGTGCCAGCAGCCCGGGACAGACCTCTGGGGCCAACGTCCTGACTTTC
CASSPGQTSGANVLTF
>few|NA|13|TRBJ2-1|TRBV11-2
TGTGCCAGCAGCCCGAGGGTGGACAATGAGCAGTTCTTC
CASSPRVDNEQFF
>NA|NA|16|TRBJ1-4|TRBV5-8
TGTGCCAGCAGCTTGGCCCAGGGTTTTGGTAATGAAAAACTGTTTTTT
CASSLAQGFGNEKLFF
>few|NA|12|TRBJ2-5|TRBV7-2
TGTGCCAGCAGCGGCCGAGGAGAGACCCAGTACTTC
CASSGRGETQYF
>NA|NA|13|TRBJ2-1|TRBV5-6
TGTGCCAGCAGCTTGTCGGGGGCCGGTCCCCAGTTCTTC
CASSLSGAGPQFF
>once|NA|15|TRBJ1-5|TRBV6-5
TGTGCCAGCAGTTACAGGCGCGGGGTCAATCAGCCCCAGCATTTT
CASSYRRGVNQPQHF
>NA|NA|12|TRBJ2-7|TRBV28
TGTGCCAGTAAAACAGGTTCCTACGAGCAGTACTTC
CASKTGSYEQYF
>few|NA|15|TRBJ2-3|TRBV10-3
TGTGCCATCCGGGGACCACCCTCCGGCACAGATACGCAGTATTTT
CAIRGPPSGTDTQYF
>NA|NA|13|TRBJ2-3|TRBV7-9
TGTGCCAGCAGCGAGCCCAACACAGATACGCAGTATTTT
CASSEPNTDTQYF
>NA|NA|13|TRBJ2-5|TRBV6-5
TGTGCCAGCAGAGTCAATCCTGCAGAGACCCAGTACTTC
CASRVNPAETQYF
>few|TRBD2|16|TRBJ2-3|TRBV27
TGTGCCAGCCGTTCCCTCGGCGGGGGGACCACAGATACGCAGTATTTT
CASRSLGGGTTDTQYF